This TCR beta chain was found in a study of blood T cell repertoires in COVID-19. At the level of the study: Acute and convalescent COVID-19 specimens originated in the United States, Italy and Spain. T cells, B-cell-depleted T cells, or PBMCs supplied cDNA or gDNA.

CDR3 length: 13 amino acids. Germline loops: CDR1 LGHNT, CDR2 FRNRAP. The V end was cut by 1 base, the J end by 2 bases, with 5 bases between. Per the original methods: Amplification of reference gene primers provided the estimated nucleated cell counts. Clones were read by immunoSEQ multiplex PCR, and TCRdb kept only the in-frame ones, dropping some. V and J calls and clone size are those listed in that table; D and trimming were worked out from the DNA. The sample includes about 170,000 clones, 90% to 95% seen only once; the top ten take nearly 0.55%. This clone has only one observation. Sequenced material: peripheral blood. The chain couples TRBV12-5 to TRBJ1-1; D is uncertain. The source of this sequence is a man between 45 and 60 years old with acute or convalescent COVID-19. The CDR3: CASGLGRNTEAFF. CDR3 bases: TGTGCTAGTGGTTTGGGCAGAAACACTGAAGCTTTCTTT.